These 32 T cell receptor beta chains came from one sample sequenced in a study of response to subunit inactivated influenza vaccine. TCRdb analysed the RT-PCR reads with MiXCR anew, one entry per CDR3 protein. The table lists roughly 540,000 distinct CDR3 sequences, around 25% of them singletons. The same data also contributed to another study, on T cells expressing NK-cell markers. That work contributes: Beta-chain TCR cDNA was generated via 5'RACE template switching with UMIs.

This material consisted of CD4+ T cells sorted from PBMCs, taken approximately 13 days after vaccination. Source of these receptors: a man aged 45-65 years who received an inactivated influenza vaccine.

This clonotype was counted a few times. This chain links TRBV20-1 with TRBJ1-1; D is uncertain. Trimming stripped 4 bases from V and 0 bases from J, with 18 bases between. In germline, CDR1 is DFQATT, CDR2 SNEGSKA (reference sequence). This CDR3 region has 16 residues. The CDR3, as DNA: TGCAGTGCTATACCGTCGCTTTGGTACTTGAACACTGAAGCTTTCTTT. Translating it yields CSAIPSLWYLNTEAFF.

V and J are TRBV12-3 or TRBV12-4 and TRBJ1-2; 10 bases match TRBD1. V shed 0 bases, J shed 4 bases, and the junction held 2 bases outside the gene matches. This CDR3 region has 15 residues. The CDR3 sequence: CASSLARQGAYGYTF. CDR3 in DNA: TGTGCCAGCAGTTTAGCAAGACAGGGGGCCTATGGCTACACCTTC.

V usage is TRBV10-3 and J usage is TRBJ2-3; 9 bases match TRBD1. J lost 1 base, V lost 6 bases, and 2 bases had no gene match. From germline, CDR1 is ENHRY and CDR2 SYGVKD. The CDR3 length is 14 residues. CDR3 in amino acids: CAISRDRGTDTQYF. The CDR3 region has the DNA TGTGCCATCAGCAGGGACAGGGGCACAGATACGCAGTATTTT.

This clonotype appeared a few times. The chain is built from TRBV24-1 and TRBJ2-5, with D unclear. The CDR3 length is 12 residues. CDR1 and CDR2 (germline): KGHDR, SFDVKD. Trimming took off 2 bases at V and 5 bases at J, with 5 bases between the two ends. The DNA for the CDR3 is TGTGCCACCAGTGATTCCCCGGAGACCCAGTACTTC. It translates to CATSDSPETQYF.

This chain connects TRBV28 to TRBJ2-7; the D is unclear. The CDR3 runs 13 residues. CDR1 MDHEN and CDR2 SYDVKM come from the germline V gene. V was shortened by 6 bases and J by 7 bases, with 16 bases between the two germline ends. CDR3 residues: CASRTSRVGEQYF. In nucleotides, the CDR3 is TGTGCCAGCAGAACATCAAGAGTCGGGGAGCAGTACTTC.

There are many counts of this clonotype. The chain is built from TRBV11-1 and TRBJ2-7, with TRBD1 matching over 9 bases. The CDR3 runs 18 residues. CDR1 and CDR2 (germline): SGHAT, FQDESV (reference sequence). Losses at the gene ends were 5 bases for V and 4 bases for J; bases not matched to a gene: 18. CDR3 coding DNA: TGTGCCAGCAGCGCCGGACAGGGGCGCTTTGAGGCACTTTACGAGCAGTACTTC. Translated, it gives CASSAGQGRFEALYEQYF.

The chain recombines TRBV20-1 with TRBJ1-2; 8 bases match TRBD1. Unmatched junction bases numbered 3, after V lost 6 bases and J lost 9 bases. Germline values: CDR1 DFQATT, CDR2 SNEGSKA (reference sequence). The length of the CDR3 is 10 residues. DNA of the CDR3: TGCAGTGCATGGGACAGGAGCTACACCTTC. Protein: CSAWDRSYTF.

The chain couples TRBV9 to TRBJ2-3, with a possible D match to TRBD1 (6 bases). V was shortened by 0 bases and J by 0 bases, with 11 bases between the two germline ends. The CDR3 spans 16 residues. Per germline, CDR1 SGDLS and CDR2 YYNGEE. The CDR3 nucleotides are TGTGCCAGCAGCGTAGAGGGGGACCCTAGCACAGATACGCAGTATTTT. Protein sequence: CASSVEGDPSTDTQYF.

DNA for the CDR3: TGCAGTGCTAGATGGCGTGGGGGAGAAAAACTGTTTTTT. This codes for CSARWRGGEKLFF. This chain uses TRBV20-1 with TRBJ1-4; D perhaps matches TRBD1 (5 bases). V lost 2 bases to trimming and J lost 8 bases, with 12 bases between them. CDR3 length: 13 amino acids. Germline CDR1 DFQATT, CDR2 SNEGSKA (reference sequence).

V and J are TRBV2 and TRBJ2-7; no definite D call. This CDR3 spans 13 amino acids. Trimming removed 3 bases from V and 5 bases from J, with 11 bases in between. CDR1 and CDR2 (germline): SNHLY, FYNNEI. The CDR3 DNA follows: TGTGCCAGCAGTGATTGGAAGCAGGACGAGCAGTACTTC. Its protein product is CASSDWKQDEQYF.

V gene TRBV2 combines with J gene TRBJ1-2; the D gene is possibly TRBD1 (6 bases). The length of the CDR3 is 13 residues. The germline gives CDR1 SNHLY, CDR2 FYNNEI. The germline V and J ends were trimmed by 5 bases and 4 bases, with 11 bases remaining between them. In DNA form, the CDR3 reads TGTGCCAGCAGTAAAAAGGGGGTCTATGGCTACACCTTC. This encodes CASSKKGVYGYTF.

The rearrangement joins TRBV12-3 or TRBV12-4 to TRBJ2-7, with 9 bases fitting TRBD2. Trimming at V came to 3 bases and at J to 7 bases, leaving 7 bases not matched to a gene. The CDR3 contains 14 residues. CDR3 DNA sequence: TGTGCCAGCAGTTTTGTAGCGGGAGTTAAAGAGCAGTACTTC. Its translation: CASSFVAGVKEQYF.

The CDR3 sequence is CAWSPMDTGELFF. The CDR3 nucleotides are TGTGCCTGGAGCCCCATGGACACCGGGGAGCTGTTTTTT. The chain uses TRBV30 and TRBJ2-2; D unresolved. Deletions cut 3 bases from V and 3 bases from J, with 8 bases between. There are 13 residues in the CDR3. Germline V lookup: CDR1 GTSNPN, CDR2 SVGIG (reference sequence).

In this sample, this clonotype turned up a few times. The J gene is TRBJ2-1, the V gene TRBV4-2; 11 nucleotides match TRBD2. V lost 6 bases and J lost 4; bases outside the gene matches: 11. CDR3 size: 17 residues. Germline values: CDR1 LGHNA, CDR2 YNFKEQ. The CDR3 region is CASRKETSGMGYNEQFF. CDR3 DNA sequence: TGTGCCAGCAGGAAGGAGACTAGCGGGATGGGTTACAATGAGCAGTTCTTC.

Ten or more counts support this clonotype. V usage is TRBV20-1 and J usage is TRBJ1-2; 8 nucleotides align to TRBD1. Trimming at V came to 0 bases and at J to 6 bases, leaving 6 bases not matched to a gene. CDR1 is DFQATT and CDR2 is SNEGSKA in the germline V gene (reference sequence). There are 14 residues in the CDR3. CDR3 residues: CSAREWPGGDGYTF. CDR3 nucleotide sequence: TGCAGTGCTAGAGAATGGCCAGGGGGCGATGGCTACACCTTC.

The chain carries TRBV20-1 and TRBJ2-5, with D perhaps being TRBD1 or TRBD2 (6 bases each). From germline, CDR1 is DFQATT and CDR2 SNEGSKA (reference sequence). The CDR3 totals 15 residues. V was shortened by 0 bases and J by 5 bases, with 16 bases between the two germline ends. CDR3 residues: CSARDLRGPGETQYF. CDR3 nucleotide sequence: TGCAGTGCTAGAGATTTACGGGGGCCAGGCGAGACCCAGTACTTC.

The CDR3 DNA follows: TGTGCCAGCAGTGAAGCGCTGGGGGGCATGGAGACCCAGTACTTC. This codes for CASSEALGGMETQYF. The chain is built from TRBV2 and TRBJ2-5, with D perhaps given as TRBD1 or TRBD2 (6 bases each). The germline V gene has CDR1 SNHLY and CDR2 FYNNEI. V gave up 0 bases and J gave up 5 bases, with 13 bases separating them. The CDR3 has 15 amino acids.

This clonotype was counted a few times. The chain recombines TRBV6-5 with TRBJ1-4; D unclear. The CDR3 contains 15 residues. The V and J ends lost 4 bases and 8 bases respectively, with 17 bases between them. CDR1 is MNHEY, CDR2 SVGAGI, per germline. The DNA for the CDR3 is TGTGCCAGCAGTTGGGCCGGGGATGCGCCGGAAAAACTGTTTTTT. Translation: CASSWAGDAPEKLFF.

The V gene is TRBV7-9, the J gene TRBJ2-5; D ambiguous. Germline lookup yields CDR1 SEHNR and CDR2 FQNEAQ (reference sequence). V was pared by 5 bases and J by 3 bases, with 19 bases between. The CDR3 totals 16 residues. The CDR3 here is CASSVIDRLGKETQYF. The CDR3 DNA follows: TGTGCCAGCAGCGTAATCGATCGGTTGGGCAAAGAGACCCAGTACTTC.

In this sample, this clonotype turned up many times. The CDR3 reads CASSPQTNTEAFF. The CDR3 nucleotides read TGTGCCAGCAGCCCACAGACGAACACTGAAGCTTTCTTT. The chain is built from TRBV11-2 and TRBJ1-1, with D uncertain. Trimming took 5 bases from V and 1 from J, leaving 8 bases between them. This CDR3 contains 13 residues. Per germline, CDR1 SGHAT and CDR2 FQNNGV.

The chain has TRBV10-3 and TRBJ1-5, with 7 bases lining up with TRBD1. The V segment lost 3 bases and the J segment 7 bases; nucleotides outside the gene matches: 9. CDR3 length equals 15 residues. Germline V lookup: CDR1 ENHRY, CDR2 SYGVKD. The CDR3 loop is CAISERRGRGQPQHF. CDR3 bases: TGTGCCATCAGTGAAAGGAGGGGGCGAGGACAGCCCCAGCATTTT.

The chain carries TRBV5-1 and TRBJ2-5; the match to TRBD2 covers 11 bases. The CDR3 is 15 residues long. Germline CDR1 SGHRS, CDR2 YFSETQ. Trimming took 2 bases from V and 5 from J; bases not matched to a gene: 5. The CDR3 nucleotides are TGCGCCAGCAGCTTTTTAGCGGGAGGGCCTGAGACCCAGTACTTC. This encodes CASSFLAGGPETQYF. Full variable domain (outside the CDR3, taken from reference TRBV5-1 and TRBJ2-5): KAGVTQTPRYLIKTRGQQVTLSCSPISGHRSVSWYQQTPGQGLQFLFEYFSETQRNKGNFPGRFSGRQFSNSRSEMNVSTLELGDSALYLCASSFLAGGPETQYFGPGTRLLVL.

This clonotype was seen a few times. V and J are TRBV5-6 and TRBJ2-1; 8 positions agree with TRBD2. The CDR3 spans 15 residues. The V gene's germline CDR1 is SGHDT and CDR2 YYEEEE. The ends lost 4 bases at V and 11 bases at J; junction bases unmatched: 14. The CDR3 coding sequence is TGTGCCAGCAGCCCGATTATACGGGAGGGCCTTCAGCAGTTCTTC. It yields the protein CASSPIIREGLQQFF.

This clonotype was seen a handful of times. This chain uses TRBV19 with TRBJ2-5; D may be TRBD2 (5 bases). Per the germline V gene, CDR1 is LNHDA and CDR2 is SQIVND (reference sequence). The CDR3 is made up of 15 amino acids. V lost 1 base, J lost 5 bases, and 14 bases lay in between. The CDR3 loop is CASSIGTGQRETQYF. CDR3 in DNA: TGTGCCAGTAGTATAGGGACTGGGCAGAGGGAGACCCAGTACTTC.

The chain carries TRBV6-6 and TRBJ1-2; D may be TRBD1 (6 bases). With 6 bases removed from V and 4 bases from J, the gap between germline ends came to 12 bases. The germline CDR1 and CDR2 sequences are MNHNY and SVGAGI (reference sequence). The CDR3 is made up of 13 amino acids. In DNA form, the CDR3 reads TGTGCCAGCAGCCCGGACAGCACCTATGGCTACACCTTC. It translates to CASSPDSTYGYTF.

This clonotype was seen a handful of times. The chain carries TRBV20-1 and TRBJ2-7, with 11 bases that match TRBD2. The germline CDR1 and CDR2 sequences are DFQATT and SNEGSKA (reference sequence). The CDR3 contains 16 residues. V was clipped by 0 bases and J by 4 bases; unmatched bases: 8. The CDR3 coding sequence is TGCAGTGCTAGAGATCTAACTAGCGGGAGAGTATACGAGCAGTACTTC. Protein sequence: CSARDLTSGRVYEQYF.

The chain links TRBV12-3 or TRBV12-4 to TRBJ1-2; no clear D. This CDR3 comprises 12 residues. The V end lost 3 bases, the J end lost 7 bases, and 9 bases lay between the germline ends. The chain's CDR3 is CASSFGVSGYTF. As DNA, the CDR3 is TGTGCCAGCAGTTTTGGAGTGAGTGGCTACACCTTC.

V is TRBV7-6 and J is TRBJ2-1; the D is unclear. The CDR3 has 16 amino acids. CDR1 and CDR2 from the germline V gene are SGHVS and FNYEAQ. The V end was cut by 6 bases, the J end by 0 bases, with 15 bases between. The CDR3 nucleotides are TGTGCCAGCAGTCCCTTTCTGGTAAGCTCCTACAATGAGCAGTTCTTC. This gives the protein CASSPFLVSSYNEQFF.

This clonotype was seen only a few times. The chain employs TRBV4-3 and TRBJ2-2; D remains unclear. The V end was cut by 0 bases, the J end by 7 bases, with 9 bases between. This CDR3 is 14 amino acids long. Germline V lookup: CDR1 LGHNA, CDR2 YSLEER. CDR3 loop: CASSQDYVYGELFF. DNA of the CDR3: TGCGCCAGCAGCCAAGATTATGTGTACGGGGAGCTGTTTTTT.

This clonotype was seen only a few times. The V call is TRBV6-4, the J call TRBJ2-1, with D uncertain. The germline V and J ends were trimmed by 4 bases and 2 bases, with 12 bases remaining between them. The CDR3 spans 15 residues. CDR1 MRHNA and CDR2 SNTAGT come from the germline V gene. CDR3 DNA: TGTGCCAGCAGTGCAGCAGCTTCGGCCTACAATGAGCAGTTCTTC. It codes for CASSAAASAYNEQFF.

This clonotype turned up a few times. The chain combines TRBV7-2 with TRBJ2-3, with D unresolved. Trimming removed 0 bases at V and 4 bases at J, with 11 bases between. Germline V gene data show CDR1 as SGHTA and CDR2 as FQGNSA. This CDR3 region has 15 residues. CDR3 sequence (DNA): TGTGCCAGCAGCTTAGCACGTAGGGCCTCAGATACGCAGTATTTT. This encodes CASSLARRASDTQYF.

This clonotype was detected only a few times. The V gene is TRBV7-9, the J gene TRBJ1-6; TRBD1 is a possible D gene (5 bases). Trimming stripped 0 bases from V and 7 bases from J, with 10 bases between. The CDR3 length is 15 residues. The germline V gene has CDR1 SEHNR and CDR2 FQNEAQ (reference sequence). Written as DNA, the CDR3 is TGTGCCAGCAGCTTAGCAGGGGTTGGAAATTCACCCCTCCACTTT. Amino acid sequence: CASSLAGVGNSPLHF.